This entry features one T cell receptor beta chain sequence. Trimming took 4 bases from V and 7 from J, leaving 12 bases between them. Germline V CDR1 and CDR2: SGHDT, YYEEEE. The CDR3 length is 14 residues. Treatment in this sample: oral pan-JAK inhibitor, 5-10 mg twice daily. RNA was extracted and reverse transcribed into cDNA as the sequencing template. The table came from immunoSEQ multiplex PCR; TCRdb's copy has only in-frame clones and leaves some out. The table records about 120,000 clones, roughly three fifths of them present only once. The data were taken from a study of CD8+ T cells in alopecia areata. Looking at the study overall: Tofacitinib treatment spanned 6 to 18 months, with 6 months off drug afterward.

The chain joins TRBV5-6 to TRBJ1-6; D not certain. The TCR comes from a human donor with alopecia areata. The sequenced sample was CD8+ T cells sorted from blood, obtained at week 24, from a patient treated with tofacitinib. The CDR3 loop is CASSPTQNNSPLHF. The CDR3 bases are TGTGCCAGCAGCCCCACCCAGAACAATTCACCCCTCCACTTT.